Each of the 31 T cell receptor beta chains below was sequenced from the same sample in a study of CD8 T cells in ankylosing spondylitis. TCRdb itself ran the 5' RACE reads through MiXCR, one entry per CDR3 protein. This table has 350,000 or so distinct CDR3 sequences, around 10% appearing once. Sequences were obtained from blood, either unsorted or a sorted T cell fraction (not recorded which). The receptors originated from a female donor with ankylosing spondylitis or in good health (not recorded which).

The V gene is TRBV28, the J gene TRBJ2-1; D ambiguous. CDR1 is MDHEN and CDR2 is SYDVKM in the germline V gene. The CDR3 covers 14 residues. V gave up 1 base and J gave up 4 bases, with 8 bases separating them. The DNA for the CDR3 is TGTGCCAGCAGTTTATTTGGCCAATACAATGAGCAGTTCTTC. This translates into CASSLFGQYNEQFF.

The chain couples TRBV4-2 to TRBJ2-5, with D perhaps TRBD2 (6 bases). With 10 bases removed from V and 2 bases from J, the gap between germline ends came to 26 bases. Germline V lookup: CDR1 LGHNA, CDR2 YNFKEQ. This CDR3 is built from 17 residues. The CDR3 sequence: CAMSPGLAWHMQETQYF. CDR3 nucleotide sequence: TGTGCCATGAGCCCCGGGCTAGCGTGGCACATGCAAGAGACCCAGTACTTC.

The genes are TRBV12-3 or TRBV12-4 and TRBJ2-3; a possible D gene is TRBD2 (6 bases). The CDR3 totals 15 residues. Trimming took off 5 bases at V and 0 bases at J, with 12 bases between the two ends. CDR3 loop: CASSRDSTSTDTQYF. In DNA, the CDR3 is TGTGCCAGCAGTCGGGACTCCACTAGCACAGATACGCAGTATTTT.

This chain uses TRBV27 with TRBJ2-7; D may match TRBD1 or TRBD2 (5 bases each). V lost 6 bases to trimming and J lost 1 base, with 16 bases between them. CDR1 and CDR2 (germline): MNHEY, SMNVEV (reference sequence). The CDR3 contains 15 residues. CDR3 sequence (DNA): TGTGCCAGCAGCTCACGTGGGGGTAGGTCCTACGAGCAGTACTTC. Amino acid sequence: CASSSRGGRSYEQYF.

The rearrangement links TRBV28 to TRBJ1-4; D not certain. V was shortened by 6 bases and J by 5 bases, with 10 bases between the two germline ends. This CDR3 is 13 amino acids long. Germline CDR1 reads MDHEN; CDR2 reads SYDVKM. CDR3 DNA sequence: TGTGCCAGCAGCAGATCTCTGAATGAAAAACTGTTTTTT. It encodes CASSRSLNEKLFF.

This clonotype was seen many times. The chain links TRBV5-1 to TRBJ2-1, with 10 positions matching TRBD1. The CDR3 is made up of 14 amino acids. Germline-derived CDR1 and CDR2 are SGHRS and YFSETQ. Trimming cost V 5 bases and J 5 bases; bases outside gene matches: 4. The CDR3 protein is CASRGQGVNNEQFF. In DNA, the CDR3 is TGCGCCAGCAGAGGACAGGGGGTTAACAATGAGCAGTTCTTC.

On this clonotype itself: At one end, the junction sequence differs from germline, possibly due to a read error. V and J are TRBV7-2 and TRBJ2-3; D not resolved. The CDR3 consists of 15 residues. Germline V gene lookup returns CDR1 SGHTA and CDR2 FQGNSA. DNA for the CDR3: TGTGCCAGCTGCTTTCAGCGTCTGAACGCAGATACGCAGTATTTT. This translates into CASCFQRLNADTQYF.

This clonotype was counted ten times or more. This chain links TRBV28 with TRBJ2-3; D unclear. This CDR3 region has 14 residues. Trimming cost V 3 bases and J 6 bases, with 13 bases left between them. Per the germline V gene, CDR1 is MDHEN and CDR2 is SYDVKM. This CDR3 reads CASSFALIRDTQYF. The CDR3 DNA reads TGTGCCAGCAGTTTTGCGCTAATTAGGGATACGCAGTATTTT.

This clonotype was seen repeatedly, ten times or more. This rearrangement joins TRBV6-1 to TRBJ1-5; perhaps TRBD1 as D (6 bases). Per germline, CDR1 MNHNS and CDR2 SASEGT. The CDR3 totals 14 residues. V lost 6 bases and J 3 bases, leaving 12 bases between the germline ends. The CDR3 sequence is CASSTDRSNQPQHF. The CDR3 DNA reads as TGTGCCAGCAGCACCGACAGGTCCAATCAGCCCCAGCATTTT.

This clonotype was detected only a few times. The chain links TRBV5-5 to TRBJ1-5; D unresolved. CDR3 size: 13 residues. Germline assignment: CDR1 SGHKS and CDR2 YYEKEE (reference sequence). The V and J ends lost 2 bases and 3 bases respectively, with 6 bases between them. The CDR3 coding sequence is TGTGCCAGCAGCTTCACCCCCAATCAGCCCCAGCATTTT. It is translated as CASSFTPNQPQHF.

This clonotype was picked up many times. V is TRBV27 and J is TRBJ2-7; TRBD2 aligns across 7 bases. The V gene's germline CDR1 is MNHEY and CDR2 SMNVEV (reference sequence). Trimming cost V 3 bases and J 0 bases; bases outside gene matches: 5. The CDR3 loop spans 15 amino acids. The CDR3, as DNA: TGTGCCAGCAGTTTGTTCGGGAGGAACTCCTACGAGCAGTACTTC. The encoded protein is CASSLFGRNSYEQYF.

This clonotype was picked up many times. DNA of the CDR3: TGCAGCGTTGACCTAGCGAGCTCCTACAATGAGCAGTTCTTC. Its translation is CSVDLASSYNEQFF. The chain joins TRBV29-1 to TRBJ2-1; TRBD2 is a possible D gene (6 bases). The CDR3 runs 14 residues. Germline V gene lookup returns CDR1 SQVTM and CDR2 ANQGSEA. Between the trimmed V and J ends, which lost 3 bases and 0 bases, there was a span of 9 bases.

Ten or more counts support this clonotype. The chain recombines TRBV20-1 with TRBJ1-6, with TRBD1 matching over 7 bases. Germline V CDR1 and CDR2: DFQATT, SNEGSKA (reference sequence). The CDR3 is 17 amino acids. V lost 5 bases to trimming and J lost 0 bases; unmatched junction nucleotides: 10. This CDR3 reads CSAPPPQGSSYNSPLHF. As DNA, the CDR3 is TGCAGTGCTCCCCCCCCACAGGGGAGCTCCTATAATTCACCCCTCCACTTT.

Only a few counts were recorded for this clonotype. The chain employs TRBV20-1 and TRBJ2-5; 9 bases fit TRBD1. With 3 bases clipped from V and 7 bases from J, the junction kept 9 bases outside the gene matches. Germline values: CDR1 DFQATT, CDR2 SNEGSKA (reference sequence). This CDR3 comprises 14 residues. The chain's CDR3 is CSASRDREIGTQYF. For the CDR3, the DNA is TGCAGTGCTAGTCGGGACAGGGAAATAGGGACCCAGTACTTC.

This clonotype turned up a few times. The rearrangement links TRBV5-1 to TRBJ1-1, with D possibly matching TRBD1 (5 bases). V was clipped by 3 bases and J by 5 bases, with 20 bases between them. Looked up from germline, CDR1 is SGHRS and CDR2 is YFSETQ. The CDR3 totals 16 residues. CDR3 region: CASSSQSSGLGTEAFF. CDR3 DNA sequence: TGCGCCAGCAGCTCCCAAAGCTCAGGGTTGGGAACTGAAGCTTTCTTT.

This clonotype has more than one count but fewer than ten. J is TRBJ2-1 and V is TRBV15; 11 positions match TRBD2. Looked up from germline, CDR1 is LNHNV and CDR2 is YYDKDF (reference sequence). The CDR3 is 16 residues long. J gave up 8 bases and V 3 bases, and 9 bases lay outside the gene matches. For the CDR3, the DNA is TGTGCCACCAGCAGCCGTAGCGGGGGGGCTCTTTATGAGCAGTTCTTC. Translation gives CATSSRSGGALYEQFF.

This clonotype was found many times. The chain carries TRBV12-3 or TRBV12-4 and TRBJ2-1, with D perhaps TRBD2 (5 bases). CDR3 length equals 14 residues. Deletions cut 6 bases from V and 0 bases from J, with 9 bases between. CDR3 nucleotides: TGTGCCAGCAGACTAGATAGCTCCTACAATGAGCAGTTCTTC. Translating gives CASRLDSSYNEQFF.

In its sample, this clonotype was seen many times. Written as DNA, the CDR3 is TGTGCCAGCAGTCCAGGGCCTAACACCGGGGAGCTGTTTTTT. It yields the protein CASSPGPNTGELFF. The V and J genes are TRBV6-1 and TRBJ2-2, with D perhaps matching TRBD1 (5 bases). The CDR3 covers 14 residues. In germline, CDR1 is MNHNS, CDR2 SASEGT. Trimming removed 5 bases at V and 2 bases at J, with 9 bases between.

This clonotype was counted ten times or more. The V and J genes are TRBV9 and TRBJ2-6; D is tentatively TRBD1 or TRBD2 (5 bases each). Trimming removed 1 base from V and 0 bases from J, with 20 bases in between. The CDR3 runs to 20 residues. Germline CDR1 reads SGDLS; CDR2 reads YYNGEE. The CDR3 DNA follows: TGTGCCAGCAGCGTACACAGCTGGGGGACCTCCCTCTCTGGGGCCAACGTCCTGACTTTC. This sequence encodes CASSVHSWGTSLSGANVLTF.

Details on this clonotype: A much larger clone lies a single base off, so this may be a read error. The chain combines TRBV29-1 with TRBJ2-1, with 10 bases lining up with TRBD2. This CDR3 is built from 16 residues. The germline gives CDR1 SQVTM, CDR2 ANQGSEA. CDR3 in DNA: TGCAGCGTTACCGGGAAGGCTAGCGGGAGTGTCAATGATCAGTTCTTC. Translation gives CSVTGKASGSVNDQFF.

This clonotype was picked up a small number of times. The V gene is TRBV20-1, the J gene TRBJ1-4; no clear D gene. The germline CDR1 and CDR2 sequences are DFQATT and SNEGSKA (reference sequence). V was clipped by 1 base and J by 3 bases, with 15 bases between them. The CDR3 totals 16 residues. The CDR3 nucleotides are TGCAGTGCTAGAGTTATAAACTTGGGTTCTAATGAAAAACTGTTTTTT. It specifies CSARVINLGSNEKLFF.

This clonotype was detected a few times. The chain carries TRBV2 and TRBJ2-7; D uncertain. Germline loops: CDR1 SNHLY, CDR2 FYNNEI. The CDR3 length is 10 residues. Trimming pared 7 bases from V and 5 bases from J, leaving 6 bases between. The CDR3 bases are TGTGCCAGCAACCCTGACGAGCAGTACTTC. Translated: CASNPDEQYF. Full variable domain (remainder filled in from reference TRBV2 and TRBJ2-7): EPEVTQTPSHQVTQMGQEVILRCVPISNHLYFYWYRQILGQKVEFLVSFYNNEISEKSEIFDDQFSVERPDGSNFTLKIRSTKLEDSAMYFCASNPDEQYFGPGTRLTVT.

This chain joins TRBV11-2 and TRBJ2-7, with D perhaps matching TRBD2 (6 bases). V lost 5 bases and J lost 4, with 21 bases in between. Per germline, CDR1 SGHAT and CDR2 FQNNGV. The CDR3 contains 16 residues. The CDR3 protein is CASSPKGGIHLYEQYF. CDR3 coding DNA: TGTGCCAGCAGCCCTAAGGGAGGCATACACCTATACGAGCAGTACTTC.

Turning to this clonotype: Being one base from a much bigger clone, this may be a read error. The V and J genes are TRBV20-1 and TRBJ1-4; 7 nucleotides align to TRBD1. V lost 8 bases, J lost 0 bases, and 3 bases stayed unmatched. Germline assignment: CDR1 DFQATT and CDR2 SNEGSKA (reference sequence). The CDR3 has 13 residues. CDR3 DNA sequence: TGCAGTACCGGGACAGCAACTAATGAAAAACTGTTTTTT. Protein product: CSTGTATNEKLFF.

Written as DNA, the CDR3 is TGTGCCAGCAGTCCCCCGGGACTCATCTATGGCTACACCTTC. Translation: CASSPPGLIYGYTF. J is TRBJ1-2 and V is TRBV27, with TRBD1 as a possible D gene (5 bases). V lost 5 bases to trimming and J lost 4 bases, with 14 bases between them. The CDR3 loop spans 14 amino acids. Germline V gene data show CDR1 as MNHEY and CDR2 as SMNVEV (reference sequence).

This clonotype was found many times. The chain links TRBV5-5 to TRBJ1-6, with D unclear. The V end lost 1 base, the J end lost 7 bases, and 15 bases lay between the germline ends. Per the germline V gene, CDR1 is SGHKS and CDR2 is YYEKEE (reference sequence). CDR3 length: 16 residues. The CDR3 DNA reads TGTGCCAGCAGCTTGTGGGCGATAGGAACAAATTCACCCCTCCACTTT. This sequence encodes CASSLWAIGTNSPLHF.

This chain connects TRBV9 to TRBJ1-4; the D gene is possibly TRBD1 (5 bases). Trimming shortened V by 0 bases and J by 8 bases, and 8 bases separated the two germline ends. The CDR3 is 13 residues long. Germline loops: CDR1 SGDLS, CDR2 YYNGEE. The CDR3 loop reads CASSVDGGEKLFF. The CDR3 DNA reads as TGTGCCAGCAGCGTAGATGGGGGAGAAAAACTGTTTTTT.

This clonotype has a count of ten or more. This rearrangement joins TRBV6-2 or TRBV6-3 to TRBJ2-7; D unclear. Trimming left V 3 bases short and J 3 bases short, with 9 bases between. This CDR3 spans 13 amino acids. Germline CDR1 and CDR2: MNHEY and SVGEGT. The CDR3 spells CASSYSSLYEQYF. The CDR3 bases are TGTGCCAGCAGTTATTCTAGTCTCTACGAGCAGTACTTC.

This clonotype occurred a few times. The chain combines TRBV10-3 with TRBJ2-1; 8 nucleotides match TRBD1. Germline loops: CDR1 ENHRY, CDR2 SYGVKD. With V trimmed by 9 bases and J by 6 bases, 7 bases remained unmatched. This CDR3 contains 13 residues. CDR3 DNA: TGTGCCATTACCCCCACAGGGGGCAATGAGCAGTTCTTC. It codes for CAITPTGGNEQFF.

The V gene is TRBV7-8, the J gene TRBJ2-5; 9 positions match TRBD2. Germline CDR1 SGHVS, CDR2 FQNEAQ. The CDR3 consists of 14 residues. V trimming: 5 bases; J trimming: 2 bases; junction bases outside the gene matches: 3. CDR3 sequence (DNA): TGTGCCAGCAGCCGACTAGCGGTACAAGAGACCCAGTACTTC. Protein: CASSRLAVQETQYF.

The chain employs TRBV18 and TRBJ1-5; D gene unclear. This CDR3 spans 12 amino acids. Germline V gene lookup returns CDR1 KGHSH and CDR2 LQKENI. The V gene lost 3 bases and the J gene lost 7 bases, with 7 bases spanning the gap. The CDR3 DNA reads TGTGCCAGCTCACCCCGCGGCCAGCCCCAGCATTTT. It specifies CASSPRGQPQHF. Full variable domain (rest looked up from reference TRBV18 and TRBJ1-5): NAGVMQNPRHLVRRRGQEARLRCSPMKGHSHVYWYRQLPEEGLKFMVYLQKENIIDESGMPKERFSAEFPKEGPSILRIQQVVRGDSAAYFCASSPRGQPQHFGDGTRLSIL.